The TCR beta chain under discussion was sequenced for a study of low-dose radiotherapy and immunotherapy resistance in tumors. Turning to the study itself: Each fraction given to Cohort 2 every two weeks delivered 1 Gy, and the total reached 13 Gy over 26 weeks. Intravenous ipilimumab 1 mg/kg every six weeks was given with nivolumab 240 mg every two weeks. Every day for four cycles from cycle 1 day 1, patients took 300 mg of oral aspirin.

This clonotype was found many times. Time point indicated: before trial treatment. Patients eligible had advanced solid tumors without tumor-infiltrating lymphocytes. With V trimmed by 0 bases and J by 4 bases, 4 bases remained unmatched. The CDR3 runs 16 residues. Germline lookup yields CDR1 ENHRY and CDR2 SYGVKD. TRAV and TRBV primers primed cDNA for both TCRalpha and TCRbeta. TCR amplification involved 20 PCR cycles with a constant-region primer and V-primer adapter. TCRdb redid the calling of the reads with MiXCR, one entry per CDR3 protein. This table holds 70,000 to 90,000 distinct CDR3 sequences, about 18% found once.

This clonotype originated in a male donor with prostate cancer. V gene TRBV10-3 combines with J gene TRBJ2-3; TRBD2 matches 10 bases. The specimen comprised PBMCs, sampled before treatment. The CDR3 is CAISESASGGADTQYF. DNA of the CDR3: TGTGCCATCAGTGAGTCCGCTAGCGGGGGTGCAGATACGCAGTATTTT.